The clone carrying this TCR beta chain was seen more than once but under ten times. Its target is not known. The sample comes from a study of beta chain features in type 1 diabetes. About the research overall: No age, gender or cell yield differences were seen between patients and healthy donors. Study observations and caveats: Among type 1 diabetes patients, VDJ junctions had fewer insertions and more deletions. Shortening of TCRB CDR3s, moderate but significant, appeared in all four CD4+ subsets of Type 1 diabetes patients.

Expressed TCRB transcripts were sequenced after all isolated RNA was converted to cDNA. The table came from immunoSEQ multiplex PCR; TCRdb's copy has only in-frame clones and leaves some out. The data hold around 710,000 clones, with around 12% observed a single time. This sequence originates from a man under 40 with type 1 diabetes. The sample was naive CD4+ T cells from blood.

The CDR3 DNA sequence: TGTGCCAGCAGCTTAGATAACGGGGGGCCCTTCGGGGAGCTGTTTTTT. It encodes CASSLDNGGPFGELFF. The rearrangement uses TRBV11-2 and TRBJ2-2; D possibly corresponds to TRBD2 (7 bases). V dropped 0 bases and J dropped 7 bases, with 15 bases sitting between them. There are 16 residues in the CDR3. Germline V gene sequence: CDR1 SGHAT, CDR2 FQNNGV.